This T cell receptor (beta chain) was captured by sequencing in a study of OX40 agonist ivuxolimab in advanced cancers. Sequencing used immunoSEQ multiplex PCR; TCRdb keeps in-frame clones, though not all of them. The repertoire includes just under 100,000 clones, roughly 95% of them detected once, and 0.15% to 0.2% sits in the top ten. General study points: Clonal expansion among partial responders at 0.1-3.0 mg/kg ranked near the lowest.

As to this clone: Its antigen is unidentified.

The germline V gene encodes CDR1 SGDLS and CDR2 YYNGEE. Trimming removed 0 bases at V and 0 bases at J, with 6 bases between. CDR3 length: 15 residues. The chain carries TRBV9 and TRBJ1-4, with D uncertain. The source material was CD4+ or CD8+ T cells sorted from blood, sampled in a trial of the OX40 agonist ivuxolimab. The receptor was isolated from an adult with an advanced solid tumor such as melanoma, head and neck, liver or kidney cancer. CDR3 protein: CASSVGATTNEKLFF. In DNA form, the CDR3 reads TGTGCCAGCAGCGTAGGCGCTACAACTAATGAAAAACTGTTTTTT.